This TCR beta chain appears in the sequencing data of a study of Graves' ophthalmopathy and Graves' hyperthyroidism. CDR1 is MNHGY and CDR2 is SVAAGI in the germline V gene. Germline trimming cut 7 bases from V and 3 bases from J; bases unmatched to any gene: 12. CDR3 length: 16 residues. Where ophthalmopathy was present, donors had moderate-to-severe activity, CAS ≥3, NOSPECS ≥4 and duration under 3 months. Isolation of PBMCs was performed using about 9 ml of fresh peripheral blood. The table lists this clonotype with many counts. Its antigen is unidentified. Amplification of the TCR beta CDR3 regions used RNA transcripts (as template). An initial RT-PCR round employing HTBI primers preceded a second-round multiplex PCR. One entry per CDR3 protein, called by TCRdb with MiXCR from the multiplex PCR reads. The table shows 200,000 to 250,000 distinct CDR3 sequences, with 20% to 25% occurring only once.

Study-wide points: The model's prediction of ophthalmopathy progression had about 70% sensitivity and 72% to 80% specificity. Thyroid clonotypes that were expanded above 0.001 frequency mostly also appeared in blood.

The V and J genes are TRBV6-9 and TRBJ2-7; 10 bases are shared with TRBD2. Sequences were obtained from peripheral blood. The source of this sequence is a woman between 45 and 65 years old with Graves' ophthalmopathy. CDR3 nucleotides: TGTGCCAGCACCTGGACTAGCGGAGTCCCGCTCTACGAGCAGTACTTC. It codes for CASTWTSGVPLYEQYF.